One sample yielded the 31 T cell receptor beta chains listed below, sequenced in a study of OX40 agonist ivuxolimab in advanced cancers. The protocol was immunoSEQ multiplex PCR, while the TCRdb copy is restricted to in-frame clones and leaves out a portion. This table holds 55,000 to 75,000 clones, about 90% found once. Specimen: CD4+ or CD8+ T cells sorted from blood, collected in a trial of the OX40 agonist ivuxolimab. The receptor set was obtained from an adult with an advanced solid tumor such as melanoma, head and neck, liver or kidney cancer.

This clone has a handful of counts. The chain couples TRBV5-1 to TRBJ2-7, with TRBD1 identical over 7 bases. CDR3 length equals 13 residues. V was clipped by 3 bases and J by 3 bases; unmatched bases: 3. In germline, CDR1 is SGHRS, CDR2 YFSETQ. The DNA of the CDR3 is TGCGCCAGCAGCTGGGACAGAAACTACGAGCAGTACTTC. Translation: CASSWDRNYEQYF.

This clone was observed a few times. V and J are TRBV4-2 and TRBJ2-7, with 11 bases matching TRBD1. Germline lookup yields CDR1 LGHNA and CDR2 YNFKEQ. J lost 3 bases, V lost 0 bases, and 4 bases had no gene match. The length of the CDR3 is 16 residues. The CDR3 loop reads CASSQEEGTGGYEQYF. Written as DNA, the CDR3 is TGTGCCAGCAGCCAAGAAGAGGGGACAGGGGGCTACGAGCAGTACTTC.

The genes are TRBV7-3 and TRBJ2-5; 8 nucleotides align to TRBD2. This CDR3 has 16 amino acids. Germline V lookup: CDR1 SGHTA, CDR2 FQGTGA. Germline trimming cut 4 bases from V and 4 bases from J; bases unmatched to any gene: 11. The CDR3 protein is CASSSSPAGVGETQYF. The DNA of the CDR3 is TGTGCCAGCAGCTCTTCCCCAGCGGGAGTTGGAGAGACCCAGTACTTC.

V usage is TRBV6-6 and J usage is TRBJ1-1; 10 bases are a match to TRBD1. This CDR3 is 15 amino acids long. CDR1 is MNHNY, CDR2 SVGAGI, per germline (reference sequence). V shed 4 bases, J shed 4 bases, and the junction held 6 bases outside the gene matches. The CDR3 sequence: CASSSTGGWGTEAFF. The CDR3 DNA reads TGTGCCAGCAGTTCGACAGGGGGCTGGGGCACTGAAGCTTTCTTT.

The CDR3, as DNA: TGTGCCAGTAGTCCTGGGACTAGCAATGAGCAGTTCTTC. It is translated as CASSPGTSNEQFF. The chain is built from TRBV19 and TRBJ2-1; 8 bases map to TRBD2. CDR3 size: 13 residues. Germline values: CDR1 LNHDA, CDR2 SQIVND (reference sequence). Trimming at V came to 5 bases and at J to 6 bases, leaving 3 bases not matched to a gene. Drawing the rest from reference TRBV19 and TRBJ2-1, the complete variable domain is DGGITQSPKYLFRKEGQNVTLSCEQNLNHDAMYWYRQDPGQGLRLIYYSQIVNDFQKGDIAEGYSVSREKKESFPLTVTSAQKNPTAFYLCASSPGTSNEQFFGPGTRLTVL.

The chain has TRBV7-9 and TRBJ1-3; D gene unclear. CDR3 length equals 14 residues. Germline V CDR1 and CDR2: SEHNR, FQNEAQ (reference sequence). The V end was cut by 5 bases, the J end by 0 bases, with 8 bases between. CDR3: CASSPAISGNTIYF. The CDR3 DNA sequence: TGTGCCAGCAGCCCGGCGATCTCTGGAAACACCATATATTTT.

In nucleotides, the CDR3 is TGTGCCAGCAGCTTGGCTCTGAACACCGGGGAGCTGTTTTTT. Translating gives CASSLALNTGELFF. The rearrangement uses TRBV5-6 and TRBJ2-2; D is uncertain. Per germline, CDR1 SGHDT and CDR2 YYEEEE. Trimming removed 0 bases from V and 1 base from J, with 4 bases in between. The CDR3 has 14 residues.

The chain joins TRBV7-3 to TRBJ2-7; TRBD2 matches at 9 bases. V gave up 0 bases and J gave up 5 bases; unmatched junction bases: 8. Germline V lookup: CDR1 SGHTA, CDR2 FQGTGA. This CDR3 region has 16 residues. Written as DNA, the CDR3 is TGTGCCAGCAGCTTAACACCTAGCGGGATAATGCACGAGCAGTACTTC. This sequence encodes CASSLTPSGIMHEQYF.

The chain joins TRBV4-3 to TRBJ2-7, with 9 bases that match TRBD1. Germline loops: CDR1 LGHNA, CDR2 YSLEER. Losses at the gene ends were 0 bases for V and 4 bases for J; bases not matched to a gene: 4. The CDR3 is 15 amino acids. The CDR3 is CASSQDLGTGYEQYF. DNA of the CDR3: TGCGCCAGCAGCCAAGATCTGGGGACAGGGTACGAGCAGTACTTC.

The V and J genes are TRBV27 and TRBJ2-7; 14 bases are a match to TRBD2. CDR3 size: 17 residues. Germline V gene lookup returns CDR1 MNHEY and CDR2 SMNVEV (reference sequence). Trimming took 6 bases from V and 4 from J; bases not matched to a gene: 11. The CDR3 loop reads CASRGPGLAGAIYEQYF. The CDR3 nucleotides are TGTGCCAGCAGGGGGCCGGGACTAGCGGGAGCTATTTACGAGCAGTACTTC.

The chain is built from TRBV15 and TRBJ1-2; D remains unclear. V lost 2 bases and J 4 bases, leaving 14 bases between the germline ends. The CDR3 spans 15 residues. Germline CDR1 is LNHNV and CDR2 is YYDKDF (reference sequence). The CDR3 DNA sequence: TGTGCCACCAGCAGACAGGATTCTTCTCGCTATGGCTACACCTTC. Protein sequence: CATSRQDSSRYGYTF.

The rearrangement links TRBV6-6 to TRBJ2-7, with 11 bases fitting TRBD2. Germline CDR1 is MNHNY and CDR2 is SVGAGI (reference sequence). The CDR3 contains 15 residues. The V and J ends lost 4 bases and 1 base, in that order; junction bases with no gene match: 3. CDR3 bases: TGTGCCAGCAGTTCGGGACTAGCGGATTCCTACGAGCAGTACTTC. It encodes CASSSGLADSYEQYF.

This clone was observed a single time. The CDR3 DNA reads as TGCGCCAGCAGTGCTGGACAGGGGTGGACCGGGGAGCTGTTTTTT. Translating it yields CASSAGQGWTGELFF. The V and J genes are TRBV5-1 and TRBJ2-2; 9 nucleotides agree with TRBD1. Germline V gene sequence: CDR1 SGHRS, CDR2 YFSETQ. This CDR3 contains 15 residues. Germline trimming cut 5 bases from V and 5 bases from J; bases unmatched to any gene: 7.

V usage is TRBV21-1 and J usage is TRBJ2-7; the table's D call, TRBD2, has no DNA check behind it. TRBV21-1 is listed as a pseudogene. This CDR3 has 17 amino acids. As DNA, the CDR3 is TGTGCCAGCAGCAGGGGACTAGCGGGCCTACATTCCTACGAGCAGTACTTC. Protein product: CASSRGLAGLHSYEQYF.

Note on this clone: Other DNA sequences in the sample encode the same CDR3. The CDR3 protein is CASSGYEQYF. CDR3 sequence (DNA): TGTGCCAGCAGTGGTTACGAGCAGTACTTC. V is TRBV2 and J is TRBJ2-7; unclear D gene. V was pared by 4 bases and J by 4 bases, with 2 bases between. Germline V lookup: CDR1 SNHLY, CDR2 FYNNEI. The CDR3 totals 10 residues. The whole variable domain, remainder taken from reference TRBV2 and TRBJ2-7, is EPEVTQTPSHQVTQMGQEVILRCVPISNHLYFYWYRQILGQKVEFLVSFYNNEISEKSEIFDDQFSVERPDGSNFTLKIRSTKLEDSAMYFCASSGYEQYFGPGTRLTVT.

The rearrangement joins TRBV28 to TRBJ2-7, with 9 bases that match TRBD1. CDR1 is MDHEN, CDR2 SYDVKM, per germline. V lost 2 bases and J lost 1; bases outside the gene matches: 12. The CDR3 extends over 18 amino acids. CDR3 amino acids: CASSLGTGMVGASYEQYF. DNA for the CDR3: TGTGCCAGCAGTTTAGGGACAGGGATGGTAGGTGCGTCCTACGAGCAGTACTTC.

This clone was recorded once. The V and J genes are TRBV27 and TRBJ2-1, with D hard to call. CDR3 length: 12 amino acids. The germline V and J ends were trimmed by 2 bases and 9 bases, with 8 bases remaining between them. From germline, CDR1 is MNHEY and CDR2 SMNVEV (reference sequence). CDR3 sequence: CASSLVAGEQFF. The CDR3 nucleotides are TGTGCCAGCAGTTTAGTAGCAGGTGAGCAGTTCTTC.

The V call is TRBV5-5, the J call TRBJ1-4; maybe TRBD1 (5 bases). Trimming shortened V by 2 bases and J by 7 bases, and 15 bases separated the two germline ends. CDR1 and CDR2 (germline): SGHKS, YYEKEE (reference sequence). This CDR3 has 15 residues. In DNA form, the CDR3 reads TGTGCCAGCAGCTTTCAGGGAACGGTGGTTGAAAAACTGTTTTTT. Encoded protein: CASSFQGTVVEKLFF.

V is TRBV7-9 and J is TRBJ1-4; D is perhaps TRBD1 (5 bases). Per germline, CDR1 SEHNR and CDR2 FQNEAQ (reference sequence). The CDR3 is 14 residues long. V gave up 6 bases and J gave up 8 bases, with 16 bases separating them. The DNA for the CDR3 is TGTGCCAGCAGTGGGACTGCGACGTGGGAAAAACTGTTTTTT. Translated, it gives CASSGTATWEKLFF.

The chain links TRBV10-2 to TRBJ2-2; D gene uncertain. CDR1 and CDR2 from the germline V gene are WSHSY and SAAADI. Trimming shortened V by 8 bases and J by 3 bases, and 13 bases separated the two germline ends. This CDR3 is built from 14 residues. This chain's CDR3 is CASGIGEDTGELFF. DNA for the CDR3: TGCGCCAGCGGGATTGGGGAAGACACCGGGGAGCTGTTTTTT.

The J gene is TRBJ2-1, the V gene TRBV5-6; unclear D gene. Deletions cut 2 bases from V and 0 bases from J, with 9 bases between. The CDR3 extends over 15 amino acids. From germline, CDR1 is SGHDT and CDR2 YYEEEE. CDR3 residues: CASSLQTNSYNEQFF. CDR3 nucleotides: TGTGCCAGCAGCTTACAGACGAACTCCTACAATGAGCAGTTCTTC.

In its sample, this clone was seen a few times. This chain joins TRBV4-2 and TRBJ1-1, with no clear D. The CDR3 consists of 15 residues. V lost 2 bases and J lost 5, with 15 bases in between. Germline V lookup: CDR1 LGHNA, CDR2 YNFKEQ. This chain's CDR3 is CASSQLGGIRTEAFF. CDR3 DNA sequence: TGTGCCAGCAGCCAATTGGGTGGGATCAGGACTGAAGCTTTCTTT.

This rearrangement joins TRBV7-9 to TRBJ2-5; no reliable D call. The CDR3 runs to 15 residues. Trimming cost V 0 bases and J 4 bases, with 12 bases left between them. CDR1 and CDR2 (germline): SEHNR, FQNEAQ (reference sequence). The CDR3: CASSLARQMGETQYF. The CDR3 coding sequence is TGTGCCAGCAGCTTAGCTAGGCAGATGGGAGAGACCCAGTACTTC. The full variable domain, with the rest looked up from reference TRBV7-9 and TRBJ2-5, is DTGVSQNPRHKITKRGQNVTFRCDPISEHNRLYWYRQTLGQGPEFLTYFQNEAQLEKSRLLSDRFSAERPKGSFSTLEIQRTEQGDSAMYLCASSLARQMGETQYFGPGTRLLVL.

The DNA for the CDR3 is TGCAGCGTTGAGAGGGGACAGCGGACCGGGGAGCTGTTTTTT. This gives the protein CSVERGQRTGELFF. The J gene is TRBJ2-2, the V gene TRBV29-1; 7 bases map to TRBD1. CDR3 size: 14 residues. Germline V gives CDR1 SQVTM, CDR2 ANQGSEA. Unmatched junction bases numbered 6, after V lost 3 bases and J lost 5 bases.

This sequence joins TRBV7-9 and TRBJ1-4; 12 nucleotides match TRBD1. The junction had 10 bases not matched to a gene; V was cut back by 4 bases and J by 4 bases. Germline CDR1 reads SEHNR; CDR2 reads FQNEAQ (reference sequence). CDR3 length: 18 residues. CDR3 sequence: CASSSGTGGASSNEKLFF. DNA of the CDR3: TGTGCCAGCAGCTCAGGGACAGGGGGCGCGAGCAGTAATGAAAAACTGTTTTTT. The variable domain in full, with the rest retrieved from reference TRBV7-9 and TRBJ1-4, is DTGVSQNPRHKITKRGQNVTFRCDPISEHNRLYWYRQTLGQGPEFLTYFQNEAQLEKSRLLSDRFSAERPKGSFSTLEIQRTEQGDSAMYLCASSSGTGGASSNEKLFFGSGTQLSVL.

This sequence joins TRBV28 and TRBJ2-3; 11 bases align to TRBD2. Germline CDR1 is MDHEN and CDR2 is SYDVKM. The trim removed 5 bases at V and 7 bases at J, leaving 8 bases unmatched. There are 15 residues in the CDR3. CDR3 sequence (DNA): TGTGCCAGCAGTACTTCTAGCGGGGGGTTTAATACGCAGTATTTT. Its protein product is CASSTSSGGFNTQYF.

This clone was seen only a few times. The chain combines TRBV2 with TRBJ1-2, with 8 bases identical to TRBD1. The V gene's germline CDR1 is SNHLY and CDR2 FYNNEI. This CDR3 contains 12 residues. V shed 6 bases and J 4 bases; nucleotides not matched to a gene: 1. CDR3 bases: TGTGCCAGCAGGGGACAGGCCTATGGCTACACCTTC. The encoded protein is CASRGQAYGYTF. Combining the CDR3 with reference TRBV2 and TRBJ1-2 gives the whole variable domain EPEVTQTPSHQVTQMGQEVILRCVPISNHLYFYWYRQILGQKVEFLVSFYNNEISEKSEIFDDQFSVERPDGSNFTLKIRSTKLEDSAMYFCASRGQAYGYTFGSGTRLTVV.

The chain links TRBV28 to TRBJ2-7; 10 bases line up with TRBD2. Germline CDR1 and CDR2: MDHEN and SYDVKM. The CDR3 totals 15 residues. V lost 2 bases and J lost 3; bases outside the gene matches: 4. The CDR3 region is CASSLRLAGNYEQYF. The DNA of the CDR3 is TGTGCCAGCAGTTTAAGACTAGCGGGTAACTACGAGCAGTACTTC.

J is TRBJ2-2 and V is TRBV5-8; D is unclear. V dropped 0 bases and J dropped 0 bases, with 12 bases sitting between them. The V gene's germline CDR1 is SGHTS and CDR2 YDEGEE. The CDR3 runs 17 residues. The CDR3 sequence is CASSLVIGLTNTGELFF. DNA for the CDR3: TGTGCCAGCAGCTTGGTGATAGGTCTAACGAACACCGGGGAGCTGTTTTTT.

This CDR3 is CASSLSFPGAAYEQYF. CDR3 nucleotides: TGTGCCAGCAGTTTATCGTTTCCGGGAGCGGCCTACGAGCAGTACTTC. This chain connects TRBV27 to TRBJ2-7; TRBD2 is a possible D gene (6 bases). CDR1 and CDR2 from the germline V gene are MNHEY and SMNVEV (reference sequence). V was clipped by 0 bases and J by 2 bases, with 14 bases between them. This CDR3 is 16 amino acids long.

The genes are TRBV4-1 and TRBJ2-5; 9 nucleotides match TRBD2. Unmatched junction bases numbered 5, after V lost 0 bases and J lost 3 bases. CDR1 is MGHRA and CDR2 is YSYEKL in the germline V gene. This CDR3 region has 16 residues. Here the CDR3 reads CASSQEVAGDEETQYF. CDR3 bases: TGCGCCAGCAGCCAAGAGGTAGCGGGAGATGAAGAGACCCAGTACTTC.